The 21 T cell receptor beta chains in this list originate from one sample, sequenced in a study of OX40 agonist ivuxolimab in advanced cancers. The repertoire was sequenced with immunoSEQ multiplex PCR; TCRdb's copy has only in-frame clones and lacks some. The sample yields roughly 30,000 clones, roughly 87% seen once. The sample here was CD4+ or CD8+ T cells sorted from blood, taken in a trial of the OX40 agonist ivuxolimab. All receptors derive from an adult with an advanced solid tumor such as melanoma, head and neck, liver or kidney cancer.

The chain links TRBV27 to TRBJ2-7; D tentatively reads TRBD1 or TRBD2 (5 bases each). The CDR3 is 14 amino acids. CDR1 is MNHEY, CDR2 SMNVEV, per germline (reference sequence). V was pared by 5 bases and J by 1 base, with 12 bases between. This CDR3 is CASSPWDGSYEQYF. DNA of the CDR3: TGTGCCAGCAGTCCCTGGGACGGTTCCTACGAGCAGTACTTC.

The chain links TRBV9 to TRBJ2-1; 11 nucleotides agree with TRBD2. Germline trimming cut 2 bases from V and 5 bases from J; bases unmatched to any gene: 3. Germline loops: CDR1 SGDLS, CDR2 YYNGEE. CDR3 length: 15 residues. The CDR3 region has the DNA TGTGCCAGCAGCGTTAGCGGGGGGGCCGACAATGAGCAGTTCTTC. Translating it yields CASSVSGGADNEQFF.

This clone occurred once. The V and J genes are TRBV7-6 and TRBJ1-4, with 7 bases matching TRBD1. Trimming took 1 base from V and 4 from J; bases not matched to a gene: 0. Per the germline V gene, CDR1 is SGHVS and CDR2 is FNYEAQ. This CDR3 comprises 14 residues. CDR3 region: CASSLDRGNEKLFF. Here the CDR3 DNA reads TGTGCCAGCAGCTTAGACAGGGGTAATGAAAAACTGTTTTTT.

The V gene is TRBV27, the J gene TRBJ2-5; D gene uncertain. Germline CDR1 reads MNHEY; CDR2 reads SMNVEV (reference sequence). The CDR3 totals 14 residues. V shed 2 bases and J shed 4 bases, with 11 bases lying between them. The CDR3: CASSLTNVLETQYF. Written as DNA, the CDR3 is TGTGCCAGCAGTTTAACCAACGTTTTAGAGACCCAGTACTTC.

J is TRBJ2-1 and V is TRBV5-6; 8 bases map to TRBD2. The germline V gene has CDR1 SGHDT and CDR2 YYEEEE. V shed 2 bases and J 7 bases; nucleotides not matched to a gene: 8. This CDR3 comprises 15 residues. CDR3 loop: CASSFPISGENEQFF. The CDR3 region has the DNA TGTGCCAGCAGCTTTCCAATTAGCGGGGAGAATGAGCAGTTCTTC. Drawing the rest from reference TRBV5-6 and TRBJ2-1, the complete variable domain is DAGVTQSPTHLIKTRGQQVTLRCSPKSGHDTVSWYQQALGQGPQFIFQYYEEEERQRGNFPDRFSGHQFPNYSSELNVNALLLGDSALYLCASSFPISGENEQFFGPGTRLTVL.

In this sample, this clone turned up a few times. The chain joins TRBV5-8 to TRBJ2-1, with D possibly matching TRBD2 (5 bases). The ends were cut back, 0 bases at V and 4 bases at J, with 14 bases in the middle. The CDR3 sequence is 16 residues long. Germline CDR1 SGHTS, CDR2 YDEGEE. This chain's CDR3 is CASSLGIGERYNEQFF. The DNA for the CDR3 is TGTGCCAGCAGCTTGGGGATCGGGGAGCGATACAATGAGCAGTTCTTC.

This clone appeared a single time. The chain recombines TRBV7-3 with TRBJ2-3; 7 bases agree with TRBD2. From germline, CDR1 is SGHTA and CDR2 FQGTGA. This CDR3 has 16 amino acids. V lost 1 base to trimming and J lost 1 base; unmatched junction nucleotides: 5. The CDR3 protein is CASSLKGGHGTDTQYF. CDR3 in DNA: TGTGCCAGCAGCTTAAAGGGAGGGCATGGCACAGATACGCAGTATTTT.

The chain has TRBV10-2 and TRBJ2-7; 9 bases are shared with TRBD2. Germline CDR1 is WSHSY and CDR2 is SAAADI. The CDR3 length is 16 residues. V gave up 1 base and J gave up 4 bases; unmatched junction bases: 8. The CDR3 DNA is TGCGCCAGCAGTGAGTATAAGGGACTAGCAGGATACGAGCAGTACTTC. This translates into CASSEYKGLAGYEQYF.

The genes are TRBV4-3 and TRBJ1-2, with D perhaps TRBD1 (5 bases). This CDR3 region has 13 residues. Trimming cost V 4 bases and J 8 bases, with 14 bases left between them. Germline V lookup: CDR1 LGHNA, CDR2 YSLEER. CDR3 sequence (DNA): TGCGCCAGCAGCCGGTCGGGGGACGAGGGCTACACCTTC. Protein: CASSRSGDEGYTF.

The chain couples TRBV2 to TRBJ2-2; D might be TRBD1 or TRBD2, each matching 5 bases. This CDR3 region has 10 residues. CDR1 SNHLY and CDR2 FYNNEI come from the germline V gene. V lost 8 bases and J 7 bases, leaving 5 bases between the germline ends. CDR3 amino acids: CASGGGELFF. CDR3 nucleotides: TGTGCCAGCGGGGGCGGGGAGCTGTTTTTT.

The V gene is TRBV29-1, the J gene TRBJ1-1; D ambiguous. The CDR3 runs to 15 residues. Trimming left V 1 base short and J 1 base short, with 13 bases between. Per germline, CDR1 SQVTM and CDR2 ANQGSEA. CDR3 loop: CSVEGQSRWNTEAFF. DNA of the CDR3: TGCAGCGTTGAAGGTCAGAGTAGATGGAACACTGAAGCTTTCTTT.

The J gene is TRBJ2-7, the V gene TRBV5-5; a possible D gene is TRBD1 (6 bases). This CDR3 has 15 amino acids. Trimming took 2 bases from V and 1 from J, leaving 13 bases between them. In germline, CDR1 is SGHKS, CDR2 YYEKEE (reference sequence). The chain's CDR3 is CASSFGDTSSYEQYF. CDR3 coding DNA: TGTGCCAGCAGCTTTGGGGACACGAGTTCCTACGAGCAGTACTTC. Combining the CDR3 with reference TRBV5-5 and TRBJ2-7 gives the whole variable domain DAGVTQSPTHLIKTRGQQVTLRCSPISGHKSVSWYQQVLGQGPQFIFQYYEKEERGRGNFPDRFSARQFPNYSSELNVNALLLGDSALYLCASSFGDTSSYEQYFGPGTRLTVT.

The chain is built from TRBV2 and TRBJ2-6, with D possibly matching TRBD2 (6 bases). There are 14 residues in the CDR3. V shed 6 bases and J shed 3 bases, with 9 bases lying between them. The V gene's germline CDR1 is SNHLY and CDR2 FYNNEI. The CDR3 nucleotides are TGTGCCAGCAGGGAGGGAAGTGGGGCCAACGTCCTGACTTTC. Amino acids: CASREGSGANVLTF.

The table lists this clone with a few counts. The chain joins TRBV4-3 to TRBJ2-1; 13 bases line up with TRBD2. V was clipped by 3 bases and J by 5 bases; unmatched bases: 4. Germline values: CDR1 LGHNA, CDR2 YSLEER. This CDR3 has 16 amino acids. Here the CDR3 reads CASSHELAGGNNEQFF. The CDR3, as DNA: TGCGCCAGCAGCCACGAACTAGCGGGGGGGAACAATGAGCAGTTCTTC.

This clone was recorded once. Its ends do not fully match the called genes, so a read error is possible. This chain uses TRBV28 with TRBJ2-3; a weak D match, TRBD1 (6 bases). CDR1 and CDR2 from the germline V gene are MDHEN and SYDVKM. The CDR3 covers 16 residues. The CDR3 DNA sequence: TGTGCCACCAGTAAAGCCCGGGCAACAGGGATAAATACGCAGTATTTT. This translates into CATSKARATGINTQYF.

The gene calls are TRBV28 and TRBJ1-5, with 7 bases identical to TRBD1. CDR1 MDHEN and CDR2 SYDVKM come from the germline V gene. The J segment lost 1 base and the V segment lost 5 bases, leaving 11 bases of the junction unmatched. This CDR3 comprises 17 residues. CDR3: CASSRRDSEGSNQPQHF. CDR3 nucleotide sequence: TGTGCCAGCAGTCGACGGGACAGCGAAGGGAGCAATCAGCCCCAGCATTTT.

V usage is TRBV4-3 and J usage is TRBJ1-2; the match to TRBD1 covers 8 bases. CDR3 size: 13 residues. Germline V gene sequence: CDR1 LGHNA, CDR2 YSLEER. The V segment lost 3 bases and the J segment 8 bases; nucleotides outside the gene matches: 5. The CDR3 here is CASSHMTGEGYTF. As DNA, the CDR3 is TGCGCCAGCAGCCACATGACAGGGGAGGGCTACACCTTC.

This clone appeared a few times. V is TRBV11-3 and J is TRBJ2-1, with D tentatively TRBD2 (7 bases). V lost 3 bases, J lost 0 bases, and 12 bases lay in between. Germline V lookup: CDR1 SGHNT, CDR2 YENEEA. The CDR3 is made up of 16 amino acids. Here the CDR3 reads CASSLEGGSSYNEQFF. The CDR3 coding sequence is TGTGCCAGCAGCTTGGAGGGGGGGAGCTCCTACAATGAGCAGTTCTTC.

The chain couples TRBV28 to TRBJ2-5; 7 bases align to TRBD1. The last part of the DNA fits TRBJ2-7 better; the J call may be wrong. The CDR3 extends over 14 amino acids. Germline assignment: CDR1 MDHEN and CDR2 SYDVKM. The CDR3 DNA sequence: TGTGCCAGCAGTATAGCCGGGACAGAAAACGAGCAGTACTTC. Its translation: CASSIAGTENEQYF.

The CDR3 DNA reads as TGTGCCAGCTCAGGGGGCGGAACAGATACGCAGTATTTT. It yields the protein CASSGGGTDTQYF. V gene TRBV25-1 combines with J gene TRBJ2-3, with 8 nucleotides matching TRBD1. The CDR3 loop spans 13 amino acids. Per the germline V gene, CDR1 is MGHDK and CDR2 is SYGVNS. J gave up 3 bases and V 8 bases, and 4 bases lay outside the gene matches.

The chain is built from TRBV5-4 and TRBJ2-7; tentatively, D is TRBD1 or TRBD2 (5 bases each). Germline V lookup: CDR1 SGHNT, CDR2 YYREEE (reference sequence). Trimming cost V 5 bases and J 2 bases, with 14 bases left between them. This CDR3 has 14 amino acids. DNA for the CDR3: TGTGCCAGCAGATCCGGGGACGACCCCTACGAGCAGTACTTC. It codes for CASRSGDDPYEQYF.